This T cell receptor (beta chain) was found in a study of a mutant IDH1 vaccine in newly diagnosed glioma (dated by TCRdb to the early 2020s). Regarding the research as a whole: Vaccination began 4-6 weeks after radiotherapy alone, or alongside temozolomide cycles in the chemotherapy-containing groups. Of the approximately 34 treated patients, 62.5% were male and around 38% were female, and a mean age of roughly 40 years was recorded. Before enrollment, most patients had been given radiochemotherapy with temozolomide as standard therapy, while the rest had received either radiotherapy alone or temozolomide alone. The week-35 safety follow-up was designated visit V12, and the week-47 end of study was designated visit V13. Six visits were used for peripheral blood collection: V03 (baseline), V05, V07, V10, V12 and V13. For exploratory analyses, longitudinal TCRB deep sequencing was carried out in 25 to 30 treated patients wherever samples were available.

In the paper's terms, the time point label means: week 47, end of study. Each vaccine dose was 300 ug of a 20-mer mutant IDH1 peptide in Montanide, given subcutaneously with topical imiquimod. Patients were given eight vaccinations, in weeks 1, 3, 5, 7, 11, 15, 19 and 23, which matched visits V03 through V10. The donors had newly diagnosed IDH1-mutant astrocytomas of WHO grade 3 or 4 that showed loss of nuclear ATRX. The samples were drawn from NOA16, a multicentre, single-arm, open-label phase I trial in Germany that tested a mutant IDH1 peptide vaccine in humans for the first time. Genomic DNA for TCRB sequencing was isolated from EDTA blood with the DNeasy Blood and Tissue Kit. V loses 4 bases of germline sequence and J loses 4 bases, and the interval between the two ends is 8 bases. The CDR1 and CDR2 encoded by the germline V gene are SGHRS and YFSETQ. The cysteine opens and the phenylalanine closes a CDR3 of 13 amino acids. This entry keeps only the CDR3 DNA: 39 bases, framed from base 1.

Beyond this particular receptor, the publication reports: It was noted by the authors that analyses of patient blood samples could not be reproduced owing to sample limitations. Immune responses induced by the vaccine were seen in more than 85% of patients across multiple MHC alleles. Pseudoprogression appeared unrelated to alterations in the top peripheral T cell clonotypes detected by TCRB sequencing. Availability determined which PBMC samples were chosen for TCRB deep sequencing.

With respect to this clone: Its binding antigen is unknown. No base quality information exists; no much larger clone differs at one position.

The library was generated by the immunoSEQ multiplex PCR assay. The hsTCRB Kit was used according to the manufacturer's protocol to amplify rearranged TCR beta chain sequences. An Illumina MiSeq was used to sequence the TCRB libraries. Regarding the original processing steps: Demultiplexing, trimming and gene mapping were performed with the kit vendor's proprietary platform. The table comes from immuneACCESS by way of TCRdb, which keeps in-frame sequences with V and J called. Part of the clones is missing from these tables; in studies checked, under half for an unresolved V gene and the rest for unknown reasons. D and trimming come from the DNA, and the V and J calls and clone size come from that table. In this sample the table shows fewer than 35,000 clones, about four fifths of which occur a single time. Under 30% of the sample is taken by the ten largest.

This TCR derives from a man aged 25 to 45 with glioma. The chain uses TRBV5-1 and TRBJ2-2; no D segment can be confidently identified. The material was PBMCs, obtained from a glioma patient whose treatment included an IDH1 peptide vaccine. The DNA reads as follows: TGCGCCAGCAGCGGAAGCGTCACCGGGGAGCTGTTTTTT. The encoded protein is CASSGSVTGELFF.